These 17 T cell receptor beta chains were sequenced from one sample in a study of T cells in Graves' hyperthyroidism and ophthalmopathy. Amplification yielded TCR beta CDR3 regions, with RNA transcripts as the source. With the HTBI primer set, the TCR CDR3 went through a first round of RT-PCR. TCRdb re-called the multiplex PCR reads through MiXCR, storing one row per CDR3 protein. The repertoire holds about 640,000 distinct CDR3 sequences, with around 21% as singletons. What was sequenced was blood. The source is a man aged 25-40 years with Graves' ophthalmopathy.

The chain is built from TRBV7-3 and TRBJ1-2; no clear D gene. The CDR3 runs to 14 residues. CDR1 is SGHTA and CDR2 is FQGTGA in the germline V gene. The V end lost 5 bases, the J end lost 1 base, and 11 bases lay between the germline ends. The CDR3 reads CASSGYSFNYGYTF. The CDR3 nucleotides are TGTGCCAGCAGCGGGTACAGCTTTAACTATGGCTACACCTTC.

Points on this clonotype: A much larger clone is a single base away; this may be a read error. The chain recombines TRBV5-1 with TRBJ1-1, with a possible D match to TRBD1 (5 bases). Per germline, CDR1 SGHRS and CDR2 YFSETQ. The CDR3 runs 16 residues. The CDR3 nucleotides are TGCGCCAGCATCTTGGCCGGAAGGGGTATCAACACTGAAGCTTTCTTT. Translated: CASILAGRGINTEAFF.

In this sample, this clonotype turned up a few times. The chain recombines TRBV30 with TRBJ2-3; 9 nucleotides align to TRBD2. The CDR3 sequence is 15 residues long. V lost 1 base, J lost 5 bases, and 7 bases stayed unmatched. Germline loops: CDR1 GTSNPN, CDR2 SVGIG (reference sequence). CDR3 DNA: TGTGCCTGGAGTGGGGCGGGAGGGCCGATAGATACGCAGTATTTT. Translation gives CAWSGAGGPIDTQYF.

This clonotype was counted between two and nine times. CDR3: CASSVALFSSYNEQFF. Written as DNA, the CDR3 is TGTGCCAGCAGCGTAGCTCTGTTTAGCTCCTACAATGAGCAGTTCTTC. The chain employs TRBV9 and TRBJ2-1, with no clear D. Trimming removed 0 bases from V and 0 bases from J, with 10 bases in between. Germline CDR1 and CDR2: SGDLS and YYNGEE. The CDR3 runs 16 residues.

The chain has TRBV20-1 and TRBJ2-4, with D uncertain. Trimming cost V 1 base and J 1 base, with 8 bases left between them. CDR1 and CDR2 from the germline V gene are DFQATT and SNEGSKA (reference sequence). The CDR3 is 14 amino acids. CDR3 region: CSARVLQAKNIQYF. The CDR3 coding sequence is TGCAGTGCTAGAGTCCTCCAGGCCAAAAACATTCAGTACTTC.

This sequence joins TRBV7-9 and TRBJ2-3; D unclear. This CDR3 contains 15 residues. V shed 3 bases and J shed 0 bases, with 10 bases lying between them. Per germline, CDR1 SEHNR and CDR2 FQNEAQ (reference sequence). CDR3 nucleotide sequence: TGTGCCAGCAGCTTGTTGACTCCTAGCACAGATACGCAGTATTTT. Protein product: CASSLLTPSTDTQYF.

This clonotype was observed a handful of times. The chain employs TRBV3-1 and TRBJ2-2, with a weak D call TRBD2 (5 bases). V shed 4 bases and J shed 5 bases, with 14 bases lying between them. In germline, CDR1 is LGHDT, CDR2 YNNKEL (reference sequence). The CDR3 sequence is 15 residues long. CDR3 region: CASSPNLRETGELFF. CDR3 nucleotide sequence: TGTGCCAGCAGCCCCAACTTGAGGGAAACCGGGGAGCTGTTTTTT. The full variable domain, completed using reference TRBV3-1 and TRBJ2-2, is DTAVSQTPKYLVTQMGNDKSIKCEQNLGHDTMYWYKQDSKKFLKIMFSYNNKELIINETVPNRFSPKSPDKAHLNLHINSLELGDSAVYFCASSPNLRETGELFFGEGSRLTVL.

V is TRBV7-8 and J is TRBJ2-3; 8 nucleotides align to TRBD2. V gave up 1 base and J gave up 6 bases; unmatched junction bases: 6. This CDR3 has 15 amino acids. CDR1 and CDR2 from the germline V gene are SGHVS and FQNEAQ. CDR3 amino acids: CASSLEGLGSDTQYF. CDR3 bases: TGTGCCAGCAGCTTAGAGGGACTAGGATCCGATACGCAGTATTTT. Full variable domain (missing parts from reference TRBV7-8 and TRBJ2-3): GAGVSQSPRYKVAKRGQDVALRCDPISGHVSLFWYQQALGQGPEFLTYFQNEAQLDKSGLPSDRFFAERPEGSVSTLKIQRTQQEDSAVYLCASSLEGLGSDTQYFGPGTRLTVL.

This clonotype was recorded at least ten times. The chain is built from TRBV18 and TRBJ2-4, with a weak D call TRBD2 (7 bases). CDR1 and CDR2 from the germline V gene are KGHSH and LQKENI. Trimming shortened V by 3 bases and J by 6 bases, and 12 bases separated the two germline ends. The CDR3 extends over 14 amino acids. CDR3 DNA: TGTGCCAGCTCACCGGGGGGGGCTGGAAACATTCAGTACTTC. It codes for CASSPGGAGNIQYF.

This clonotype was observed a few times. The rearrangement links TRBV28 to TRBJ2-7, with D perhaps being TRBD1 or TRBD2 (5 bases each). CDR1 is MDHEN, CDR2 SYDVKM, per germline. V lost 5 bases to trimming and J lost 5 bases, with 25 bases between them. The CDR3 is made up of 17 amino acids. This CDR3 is CASSDGVLRDPTDEQYF. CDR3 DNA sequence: TGTGCCAGCAGTGACGGGGTTCTTCGGGACCCGACGGACGAGCAGTACTTC.

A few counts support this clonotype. DNA for the CDR3: TGTGCCAGCAGAAAAGGGGGGAGTGGGCATGAGCAGTTCTTC. Translated, it gives CASRKGGSGHEQFF. V and J are TRBV27 and TRBJ2-1; D might be TRBD1 or TRBD2, each matching 6 bases. Per germline, CDR1 MNHEY and CDR2 SMNVEV (reference sequence). This CDR3 has 14 amino acids. V dropped 6 bases and J dropped 8 bases, with 17 bases sitting between them.

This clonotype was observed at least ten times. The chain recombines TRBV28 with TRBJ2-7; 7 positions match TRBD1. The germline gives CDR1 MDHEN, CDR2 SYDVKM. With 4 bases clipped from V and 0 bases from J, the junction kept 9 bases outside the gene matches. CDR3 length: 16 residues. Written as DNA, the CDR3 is TGTGCCAGCAGTTCCCCACAGGGGAGAGGCTCCTACGAGCAGTACTTC. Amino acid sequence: CASSSPQGRGSYEQYF.

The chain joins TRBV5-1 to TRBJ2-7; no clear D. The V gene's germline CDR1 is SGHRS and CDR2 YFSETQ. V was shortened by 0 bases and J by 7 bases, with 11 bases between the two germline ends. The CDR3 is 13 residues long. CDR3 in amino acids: CASSLVSPGEQYF. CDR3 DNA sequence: TGCGCCAGCAGCTTGGTGAGCCCGGGTGAGCAGTACTTC.

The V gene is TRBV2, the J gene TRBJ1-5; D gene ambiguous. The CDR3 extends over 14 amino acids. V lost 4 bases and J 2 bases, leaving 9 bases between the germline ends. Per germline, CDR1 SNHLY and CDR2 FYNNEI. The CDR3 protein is CASSVRLGNQPQHF. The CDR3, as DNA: TGTGCCAGCAGTGTCAGGTTGGGCAATCAGCCCCAGCATTTT.

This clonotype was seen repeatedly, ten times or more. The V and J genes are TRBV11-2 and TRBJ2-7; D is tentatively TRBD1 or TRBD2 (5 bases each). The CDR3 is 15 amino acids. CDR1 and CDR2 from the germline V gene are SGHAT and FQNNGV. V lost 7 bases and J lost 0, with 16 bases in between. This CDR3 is CASKRGQAISYEQYF. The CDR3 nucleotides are TGTGCCAGCAAGAGGGGCCAGGCAATCTCCTACGAGCAGTACTTC.

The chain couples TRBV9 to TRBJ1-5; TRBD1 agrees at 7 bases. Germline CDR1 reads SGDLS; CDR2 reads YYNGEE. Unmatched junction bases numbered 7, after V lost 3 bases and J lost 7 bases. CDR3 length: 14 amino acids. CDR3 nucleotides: TGTGCCAGCAGCGCGTACAGGGGCCTACAGCCCCAGCATTTT. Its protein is CASSAYRGLQPQHF.

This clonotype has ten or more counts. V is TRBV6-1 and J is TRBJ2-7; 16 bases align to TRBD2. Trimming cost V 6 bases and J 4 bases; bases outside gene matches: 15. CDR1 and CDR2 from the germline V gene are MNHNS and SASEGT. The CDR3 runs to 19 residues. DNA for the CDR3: TGTGCCAGCAGACGCCGTCCCGGGACTAGCGGGAGGGCCGGGTACGAGCAGTACTTC. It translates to CASRRRPGTSGRAGYEQYF.